This record looks at one TCR beta chain sequence and its context. This sample is part of a study of shared clonotypes between healthy human individuals. Trimming at V came to 2 bases and at J to 3 bases, leaving 10 bases not matched to a gene. In germline, CDR1 is MNHEY, CDR2 SMNVEV (reference sequence). The CDR3 length is 18 residues. Assay used: immunoSEQ multiplex PCR; TCRdb lists only in-frame clones, some missing. Among about 450,000 clones, 75% to 85% were seen once, and the ten largest hold roughly 13%. Around 90 million PBMCs supplied genomic DNA for unsorted samples. The chain is built from TRBV27 and TRBJ2-7; 13 nucleotides match TRBD2. Sequencing used PBMCs. The receptor was derived from a middle-aged woman in good health. Some clones in this sample may be carry-over from other donors' samples. The CDR3 DNA reads as TGTGCCAGCAGTTTAACCGGACTAGCGGGAGTTCCCGGCTACGAGCAGTACTTC. As protein: CASSLTGLAGVPGYEQYF.